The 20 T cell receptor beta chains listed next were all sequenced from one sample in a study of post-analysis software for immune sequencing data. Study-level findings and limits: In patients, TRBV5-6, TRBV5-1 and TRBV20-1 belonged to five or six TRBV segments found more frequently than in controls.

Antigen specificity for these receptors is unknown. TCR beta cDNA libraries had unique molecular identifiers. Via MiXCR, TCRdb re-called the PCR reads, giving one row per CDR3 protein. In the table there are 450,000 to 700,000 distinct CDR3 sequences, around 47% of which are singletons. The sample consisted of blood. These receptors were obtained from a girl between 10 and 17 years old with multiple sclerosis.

In DNA form, the CDR3 reads TGTGCCAGCAGTGCGGCAGTGGGGGAGACCCAGTACTTC. It codes for CASSAAVGETQYF. The V and J genes are TRBV4-2 and TRBJ2-5; D gene uncertain. CDR1 and CDR2 from the germline V gene are LGHNA and YNFKEQ. The V gene lost 6 bases and the J gene lost 5 bases, with 13 bases spanning the gap. This CDR3 spans 13 amino acids.

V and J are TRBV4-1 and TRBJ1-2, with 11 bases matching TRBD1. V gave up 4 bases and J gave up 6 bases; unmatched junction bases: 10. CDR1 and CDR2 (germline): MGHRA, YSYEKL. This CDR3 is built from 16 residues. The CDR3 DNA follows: TGCGCCAGCAGCCTCCTTACCGGGACAGGGGGGGATGGCTACACCTTC. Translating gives CASSLLTGTGGDGYTF.

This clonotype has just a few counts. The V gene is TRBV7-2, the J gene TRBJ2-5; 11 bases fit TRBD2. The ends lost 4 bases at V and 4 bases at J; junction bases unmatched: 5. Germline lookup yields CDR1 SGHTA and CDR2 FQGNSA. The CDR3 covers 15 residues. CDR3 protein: CASSSFTSGRETQYF. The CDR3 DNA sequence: TGTGCCAGCAGCTCGTTCACTAGCGGGAGAGAGACCCAGTACTTC.

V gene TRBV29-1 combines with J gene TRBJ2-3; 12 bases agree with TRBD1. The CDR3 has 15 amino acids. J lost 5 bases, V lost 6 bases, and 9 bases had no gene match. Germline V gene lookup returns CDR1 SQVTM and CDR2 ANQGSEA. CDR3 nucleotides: TGCAGCGTGGTGGGGACAGGGGGCAACCTAGATACGCAGTATTTT. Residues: CSVVGTGGNLDTQYF.

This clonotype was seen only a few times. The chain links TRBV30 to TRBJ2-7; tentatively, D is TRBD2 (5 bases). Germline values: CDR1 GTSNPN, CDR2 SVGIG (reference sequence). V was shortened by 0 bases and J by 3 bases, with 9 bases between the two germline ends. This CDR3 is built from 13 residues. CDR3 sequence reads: CAWSVSRDYEQYF. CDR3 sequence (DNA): TGTGCCTGGAGTGTATCGAGGGACTACGAGCAGTACTTC.

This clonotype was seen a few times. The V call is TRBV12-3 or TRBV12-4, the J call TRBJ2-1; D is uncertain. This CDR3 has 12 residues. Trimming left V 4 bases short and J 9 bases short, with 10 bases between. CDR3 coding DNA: TGTGCCAGCAGTTCGACCTTGGGTGAGCAGTTCTTC. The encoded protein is CASSSTLGEQFF.

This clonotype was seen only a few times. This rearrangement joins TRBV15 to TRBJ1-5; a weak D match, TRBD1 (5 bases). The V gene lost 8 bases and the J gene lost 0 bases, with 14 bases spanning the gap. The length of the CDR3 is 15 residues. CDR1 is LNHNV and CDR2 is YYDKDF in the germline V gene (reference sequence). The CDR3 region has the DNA TGTGCCACCCAGGGAGAGAACTATAGCAATCAGCCCCAGCATTTT. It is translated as CATQGENYSNQPQHF.

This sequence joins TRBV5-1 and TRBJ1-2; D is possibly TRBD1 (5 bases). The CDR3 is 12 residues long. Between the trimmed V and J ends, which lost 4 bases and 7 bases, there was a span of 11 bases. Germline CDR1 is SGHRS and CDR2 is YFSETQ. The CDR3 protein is CASSAGIVGYTF. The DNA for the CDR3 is TGCGCCAGCAGCGCAGGGATCGTTGGCTACACCTTC.

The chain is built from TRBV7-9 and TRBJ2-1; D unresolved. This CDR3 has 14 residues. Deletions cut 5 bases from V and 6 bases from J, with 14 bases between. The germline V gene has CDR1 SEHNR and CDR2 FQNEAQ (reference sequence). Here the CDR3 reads CASSAPPEVNEQFF. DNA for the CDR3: TGTGCCAGCAGCGCCCCCCCTGAGGTCAATGAGCAGTTCTTC.

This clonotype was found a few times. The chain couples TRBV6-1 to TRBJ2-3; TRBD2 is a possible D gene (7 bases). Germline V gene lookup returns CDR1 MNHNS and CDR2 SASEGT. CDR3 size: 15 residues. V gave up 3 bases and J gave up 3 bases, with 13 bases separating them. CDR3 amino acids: CASSDGGGLTDTQYF. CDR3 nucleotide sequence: TGTGCCAGCAGTGATGGGGGGGGGCTTACAGATACGCAGTATTTT.

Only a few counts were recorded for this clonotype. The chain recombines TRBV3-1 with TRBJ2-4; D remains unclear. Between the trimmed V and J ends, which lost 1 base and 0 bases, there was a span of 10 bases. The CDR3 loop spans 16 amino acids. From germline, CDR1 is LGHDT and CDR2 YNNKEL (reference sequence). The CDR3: CASSQGGILAKNIQYF. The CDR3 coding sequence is TGTGCCAGCAGCCAAGGAGGTATATTAGCCAAAAACATTCAGTACTTC.

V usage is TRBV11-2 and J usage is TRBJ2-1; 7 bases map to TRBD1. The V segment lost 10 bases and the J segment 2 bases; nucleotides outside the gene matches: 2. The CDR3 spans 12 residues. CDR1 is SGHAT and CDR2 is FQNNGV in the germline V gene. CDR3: CAIRGTYNEQFF. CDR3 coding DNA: TGTGCCATCAGGGGGACCTACAATGAGCAGTTCTTC.

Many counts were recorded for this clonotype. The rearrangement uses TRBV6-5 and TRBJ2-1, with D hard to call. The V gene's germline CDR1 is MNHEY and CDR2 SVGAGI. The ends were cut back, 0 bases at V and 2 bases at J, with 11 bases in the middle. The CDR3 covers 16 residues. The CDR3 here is CASSYSDLTPYNEQFF. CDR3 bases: TGTGCCAGCAGTTACTCAGACCTCACCCCCTACAATGAGCAGTTCTTC.

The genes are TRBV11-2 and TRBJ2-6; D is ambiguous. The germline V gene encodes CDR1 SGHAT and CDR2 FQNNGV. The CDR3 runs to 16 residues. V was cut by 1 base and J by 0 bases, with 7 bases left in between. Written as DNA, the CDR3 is TGTGCCAGCAGCTTAGGGCGATACTCTGGGGCCAACGTCCTGACTTTC. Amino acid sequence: CASSLGRYSGANVLTF. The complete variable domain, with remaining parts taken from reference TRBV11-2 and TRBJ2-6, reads EAGVAQSPRYKIIEKRQSVAFWCNPISGHATLYWYQQILGQGPKLLIQFQNNGVVDDSQLPKDRFSAERLKGVDSTLKIQPAKLEDSAVYLCASSLGRYSGANVLTFGAGSRLTVL.

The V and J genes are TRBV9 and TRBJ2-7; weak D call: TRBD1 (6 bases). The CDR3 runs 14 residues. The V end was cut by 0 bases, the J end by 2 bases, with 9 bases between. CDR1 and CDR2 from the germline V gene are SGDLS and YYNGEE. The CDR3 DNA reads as TGTGCCAGCAGCGTAGGGGACACCACCTACGAGCAGTACTTC. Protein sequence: CASSVGDTTYEQYF.

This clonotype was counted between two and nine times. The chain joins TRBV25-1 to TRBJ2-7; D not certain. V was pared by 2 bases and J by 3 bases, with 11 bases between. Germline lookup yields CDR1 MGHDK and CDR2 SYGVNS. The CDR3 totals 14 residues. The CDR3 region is CASSEGPPLYEQYF. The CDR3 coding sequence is TGTGCCAGCAGTGAAGGACCACCTCTCTACGAGCAGTACTTC.

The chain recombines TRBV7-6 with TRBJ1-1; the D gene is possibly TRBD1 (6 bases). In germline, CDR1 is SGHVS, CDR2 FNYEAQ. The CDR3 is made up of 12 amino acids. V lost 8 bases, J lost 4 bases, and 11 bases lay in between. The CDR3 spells CASRQEGTEAFF. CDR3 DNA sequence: TGTGCCAGCCGACAGGAGGGCACTGAAGCTTTCTTT.

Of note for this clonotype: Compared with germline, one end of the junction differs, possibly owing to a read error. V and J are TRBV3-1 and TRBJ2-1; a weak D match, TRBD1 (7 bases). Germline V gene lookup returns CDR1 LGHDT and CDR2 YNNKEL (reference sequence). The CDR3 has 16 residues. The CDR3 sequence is CASSLWGDSPYDEQFF. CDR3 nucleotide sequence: TGTGCCAGCAGCCTATGGGGGGACAGCCCCTACGATGAGCAGTTCTTC.

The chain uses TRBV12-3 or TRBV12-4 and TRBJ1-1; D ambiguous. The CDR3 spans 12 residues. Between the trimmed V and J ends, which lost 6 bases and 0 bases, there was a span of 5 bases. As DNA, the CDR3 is TGTGCCAGCAGCCGTATGAACACTGAAGCTTTCTTT. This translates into CASSRMNTEAFF.

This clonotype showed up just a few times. As DNA, the CDR3 is TGTGCCAGCAGTTTAATGCAGGGTGGAGGCTACACCTTC. This gives the protein CASSLMQGGGYTF. The chain couples TRBV12-3 or TRBV12-4 to TRBJ1-2; D possibly corresponds to TRBD1 (5 bases). V lost 2 bases and J 8 bases, leaving 12 bases between the germline ends. The CDR3 consists of 13 residues.